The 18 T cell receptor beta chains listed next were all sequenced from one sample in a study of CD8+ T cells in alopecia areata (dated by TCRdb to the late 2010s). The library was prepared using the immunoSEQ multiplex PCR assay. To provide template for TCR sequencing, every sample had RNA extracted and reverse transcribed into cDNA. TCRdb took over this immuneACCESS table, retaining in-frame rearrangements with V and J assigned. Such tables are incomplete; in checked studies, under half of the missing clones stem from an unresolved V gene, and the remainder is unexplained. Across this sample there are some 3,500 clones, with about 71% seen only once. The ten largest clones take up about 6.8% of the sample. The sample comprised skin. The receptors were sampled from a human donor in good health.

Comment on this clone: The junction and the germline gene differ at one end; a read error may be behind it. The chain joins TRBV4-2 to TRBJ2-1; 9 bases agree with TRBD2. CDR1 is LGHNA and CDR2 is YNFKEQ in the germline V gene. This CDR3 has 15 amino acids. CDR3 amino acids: CASSPGPSGASEQFF. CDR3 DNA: TGTGCCAGTAGCCCGGGCCCTAGCGGGGCTTCTGAGCAGTTCTTC.

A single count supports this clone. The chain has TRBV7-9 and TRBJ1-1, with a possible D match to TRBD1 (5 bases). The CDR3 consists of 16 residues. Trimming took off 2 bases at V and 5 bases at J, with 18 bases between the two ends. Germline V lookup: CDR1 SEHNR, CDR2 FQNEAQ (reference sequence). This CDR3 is CASSLSGHSSGTEAFF. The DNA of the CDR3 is TGTGCCAGCAGCTTATCGGGGCACAGCTCCGGAACTGAAGCTTTCTTT.

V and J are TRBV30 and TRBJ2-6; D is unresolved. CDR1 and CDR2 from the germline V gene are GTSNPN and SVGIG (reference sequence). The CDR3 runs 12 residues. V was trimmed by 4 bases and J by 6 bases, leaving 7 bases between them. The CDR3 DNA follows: TGTGCCTGGACATCCACGGCCAACGTCCTGACTTTC. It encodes CAWTSTANVLTF.

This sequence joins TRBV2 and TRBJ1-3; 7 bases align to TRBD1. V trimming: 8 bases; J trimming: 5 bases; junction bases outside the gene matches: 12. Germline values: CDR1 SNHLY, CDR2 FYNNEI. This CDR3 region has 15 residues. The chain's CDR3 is CASGDRTLRRNTIYF. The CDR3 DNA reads TGTGCCAGCGGGGACAGAACCTTGCGCCGAAACACCATATATTTT.

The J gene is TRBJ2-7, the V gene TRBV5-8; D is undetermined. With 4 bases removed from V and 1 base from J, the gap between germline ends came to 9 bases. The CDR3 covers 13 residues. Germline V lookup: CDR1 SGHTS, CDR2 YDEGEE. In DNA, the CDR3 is TGTGCCAGCAGCCCGTCTGGATCCTACGAGCAGTACTTC. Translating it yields CASSPSGSYEQYF.

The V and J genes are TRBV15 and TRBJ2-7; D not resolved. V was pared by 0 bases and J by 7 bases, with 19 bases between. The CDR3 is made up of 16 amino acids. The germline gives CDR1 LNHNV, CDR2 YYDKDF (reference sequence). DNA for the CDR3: TGTGCCACCAGCAGAGATAGAGGACCCAGGTCTAGAGAGCAGTACTTC. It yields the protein CATSRDRGPRSREQYF.

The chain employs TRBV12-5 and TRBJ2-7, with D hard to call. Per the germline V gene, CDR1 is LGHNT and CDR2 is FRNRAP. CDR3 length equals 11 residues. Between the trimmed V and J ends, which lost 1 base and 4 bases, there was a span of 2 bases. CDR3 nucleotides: TGTGCTAGTGGTTTGGGTTACGAGCAGTACTTC. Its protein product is CASGLGYEQYF.

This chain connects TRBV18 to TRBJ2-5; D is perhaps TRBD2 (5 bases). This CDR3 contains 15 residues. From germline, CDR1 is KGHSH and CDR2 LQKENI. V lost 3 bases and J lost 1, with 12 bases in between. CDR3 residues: CASSPLPGTQETQYF. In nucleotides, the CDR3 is TGTGCCAGCTCACCGCTACCGGGAACCCAAGAGACCCAGTACTTC. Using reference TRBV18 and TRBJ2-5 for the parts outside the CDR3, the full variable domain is NAGVMQNPRHLVRRRGQEARLRCSPMKGHSHVYWYRQLPEEGLKFMVYLQKENIIDESGMPKERFSAEFPKEGPSILRIQQVVRGDSAAYFCASSPLPGTQETQYFGPGTRLLVL.

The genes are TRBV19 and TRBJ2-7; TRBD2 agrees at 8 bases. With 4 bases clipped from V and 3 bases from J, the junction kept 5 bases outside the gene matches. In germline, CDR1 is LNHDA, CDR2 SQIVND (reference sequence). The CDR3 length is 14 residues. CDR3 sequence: CASSTHAGGYEQYF. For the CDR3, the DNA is TGTGCCAGTAGTACGCACGCGGGGGGCTACGAGCAGTACTTC.

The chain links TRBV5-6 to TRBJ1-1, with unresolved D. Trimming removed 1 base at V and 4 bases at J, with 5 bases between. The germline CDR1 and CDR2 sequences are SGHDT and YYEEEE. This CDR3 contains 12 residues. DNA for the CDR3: TGTGCCAGCAGCTTGCAGGCCACTGAAGCTTTCTTT. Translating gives CASSLQATEAFF.

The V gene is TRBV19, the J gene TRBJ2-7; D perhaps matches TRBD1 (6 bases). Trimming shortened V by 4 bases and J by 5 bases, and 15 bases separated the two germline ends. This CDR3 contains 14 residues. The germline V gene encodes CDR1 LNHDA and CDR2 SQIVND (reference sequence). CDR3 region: CASSTGTRPDEQYF. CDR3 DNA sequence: TGTGCCAGTAGTACCGGGACACGCCCAGACGAGCAGTACTTC.

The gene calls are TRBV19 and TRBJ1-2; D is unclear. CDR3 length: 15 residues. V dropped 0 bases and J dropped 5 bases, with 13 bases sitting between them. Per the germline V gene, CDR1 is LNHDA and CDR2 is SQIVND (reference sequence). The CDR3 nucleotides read TGTGCCAGTAGTATAGAACTTGGCAGCCCATATGGCTACACCTTC. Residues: CASSIELGSPYGYTF.

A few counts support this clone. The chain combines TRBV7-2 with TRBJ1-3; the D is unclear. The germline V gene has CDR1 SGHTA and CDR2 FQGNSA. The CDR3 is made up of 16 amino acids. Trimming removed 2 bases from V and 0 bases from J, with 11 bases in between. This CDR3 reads CASSLMGGLSGNTIYF. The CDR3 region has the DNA TGTGCCAGCAGCTTAATGGGAGGGCTCTCTGGAAACACCATATATTTT.

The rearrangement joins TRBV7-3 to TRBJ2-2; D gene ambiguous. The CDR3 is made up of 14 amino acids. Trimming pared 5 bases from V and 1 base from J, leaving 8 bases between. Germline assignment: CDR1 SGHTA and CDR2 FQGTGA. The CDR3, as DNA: TGTGCCAGCAGCCTGCTAGGGAACACCGGGGAGCTGTTTTTT. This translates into CASSLLGNTGELFF.

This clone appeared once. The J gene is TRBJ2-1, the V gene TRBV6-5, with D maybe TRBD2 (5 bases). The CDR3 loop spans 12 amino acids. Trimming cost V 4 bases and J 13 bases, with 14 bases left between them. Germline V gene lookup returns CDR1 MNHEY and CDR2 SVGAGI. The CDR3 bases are TGTGCCAGCAGTTCCCGGTGGCGGGCCCAGTTCTTC. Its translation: CASSSRWRAQFF.

CDR3 bases: TGCGCCAGCAGCAAGGGGCGGGGGGCCACAGATACGCAGTATTTT. Its translation: CASSKGRGATDTQYF. The gene calls are TRBV4-1 and TRBJ2-3, with TRBD2 matching 8 bases. This CDR3 is 15 amino acids long. Losses at the gene ends were 5 bases for V and 2 bases for J; bases not matched to a gene: 6. Germline V CDR1 and CDR2: MGHRA, YSYEKL.

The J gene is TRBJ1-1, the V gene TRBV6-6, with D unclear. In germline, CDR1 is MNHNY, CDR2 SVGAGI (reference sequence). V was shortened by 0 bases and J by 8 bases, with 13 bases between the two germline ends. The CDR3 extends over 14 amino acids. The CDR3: CASSYSNGEGEAFF. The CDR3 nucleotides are TGTGCCAGCAGTTACTCGAATGGCGAGGGCGAAGCTTTCTTT.

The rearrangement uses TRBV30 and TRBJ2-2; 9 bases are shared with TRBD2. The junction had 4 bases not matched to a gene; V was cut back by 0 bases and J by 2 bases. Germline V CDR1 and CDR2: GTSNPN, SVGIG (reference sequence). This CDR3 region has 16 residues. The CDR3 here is CAWSVRAGGNTGELFF. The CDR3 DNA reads TGTGCCTGGAGTGTCAGAGCGGGGGGTAACACCGGGGAGCTGTTTTTT.